The 30 T cell receptor beta chains below were found in one sample sequenced in a study of cytomegalovirus exposure and HLA in healthy donors. Amplification used 60 Vbeta primers and 13 Jbeta primers. Profiling relied on immunoSEQ multiplex PCR, and the TCRdb table lists in-frame clones only, not all of them. The sample yields tens of thousands of clones, about 77% seen once. The sequencing sample was made of PBMCs. The receptors originated from a male donor in good health and CMV-seropositive.

V and J are TRBV5-6 and TRBJ2-4; 9 bases map to TRBD2. J lost 8 bases, V lost 4 bases, and 4 bases had no gene match. Germline V gene data show CDR1 as SGHDT and CDR2 as YYEEEE. The CDR3 has 13 amino acids. The CDR3 DNA reads as TGTGCCAGCAGCGGACTAGCGAGGGACATTCAGTACTTC. It codes for CASSGLARDIQYF.

The genes are TRBV9 and TRBJ1-6; D is undetermined. The CDR3 length is 16 residues. Trimming removed 3 bases from V and 0 bases from J, with 10 bases in between. Germline V CDR1 and CDR2: SGDLS, YYNGEE. The CDR3 loop reads CASSDQKSSYNSPLHF. The DNA of the CDR3 is TGTGCCAGCAGCGACCAGAAAAGCTCCTATAATTCACCCCTCCACTTT.

The V and J genes are TRBV6-4 and TRBJ2-2, with D unclear. V dropped 4 bases and J dropped 0 bases, with 6 bases sitting between them. Germline CDR1 MRHNA, CDR2 SNTAGT. CDR3 length: 14 residues. CDR3 loop: CASSAHTNTGELFF. In nucleotides, the CDR3 is TGTGCCAGCAGTGCACATACGAACACCGGGGAGCTGTTTTTT.

J is TRBJ2-7 and V is TRBV25-1, with 7 bases aligning to TRBD1. Germline CDR1 reads MGHDK; CDR2 reads SYGVNS. V shed 3 bases, J shed 3 bases, and the junction held 11 bases outside the gene matches. This CDR3 is built from 16 residues. The chain's CDR3 is CASSDITGASNYEQYF. The CDR3 coding sequence is TGTGCCAGCAGTGATATCACAGGGGCTAGTAACTACGAGCAGTACTTC.

The chain has TRBV4-2 and TRBJ2-3, with a tentative D call TRBD2 (6 bases). The CDR3 is made up of 16 amino acids. Germline-derived CDR1 and CDR2 are LGHNA and YNFKEQ. Trimming pared 0 bases from V and 0 bases from J, leaving 10 bases between. Here the CDR3 reads CASSQEGLLSTDTQYF. DNA for the CDR3: TGTGCCAGCAGCCAAGAAGGACTACTGAGCACAGATACGCAGTATTTT.

CDR3 residues: CASSSGDQHYEQYF. In nucleotides, the CDR3 is TGTGCCAGCAGTTCGGGGGACCAACACTACGAGCAGTACTTC. This chain connects TRBV27 to TRBJ2-7; possibly TRBD2 for D (6 bases). Trimming took 4 bases from V and 3 from J, leaving 13 bases between them. Germline CDR1 and CDR2: MNHEY and SMNVEV (reference sequence). The CDR3 runs to 14 residues.

This clone was detected once. V gene TRBV7-2 combines with J gene TRBJ1-4; TRBD1 aligns across 10 bases. V lost 5 bases to trimming and J lost 8 bases; unmatched junction nucleotides: 5. Germline CDR1 is SGHTA and CDR2 is FQGNSA. The CDR3 contains 14 residues. This CDR3 is CASSKTGGEEKLFF. CDR3 bases: TGTGCCAGCAGCAAGACAGGGGGCGAAGAAAAACTGTTTTTT.

This chain uses TRBV11-2 with TRBJ1-5; D is unclear. V lost 3 bases and J lost 2, with 5 bases in between. This CDR3 region has 13 residues. CDR1 and CDR2 (germline): SGHAT, FQNNGV. The CDR3, as DNA: TGTGCCAGCAGCTTGCGCGGCAATCAGCCCCAGCATTTT. This codes for CASSLRGNQPQHF.

The chain joins TRBV5-6 to TRBJ1-1; 11 nucleotides align to TRBD1. The V segment lost 5 bases and the J segment 3 bases; nucleotides outside the gene matches: 9. Germline values: CDR1 SGHDT, CDR2 YYEEEE. The CDR3 consists of 16 residues. The CDR3 nucleotides read TGTGCCAGCAGGAACCGGGACAGGGGGAGTGACACTGAAGCTTTCTTT. Its protein is CASRNRDRGSDTEAFF. The variable domain in full, completed from reference TRBV5-6 and TRBJ1-1, reads DAGVTQSPTHLIKTRGQQVTLRCSPKSGHDTVSWYQQALGQGPQFIFQYYEEEERQRGNFPDRFSGHQFPNYSSELNVNALLLGDSALYLCASRNRDRGSDTEAFFGQGTRLTVV.

This clone was recorded a few times. This sequence joins TRBV7-9 and TRBJ2-5; TRBD1 aligns across 10 bases. CDR1 is SEHNR, CDR2 FQNEAQ, per germline (reference sequence). CDR3 length equals 15 residues. J lost 5 bases, V lost 5 bases, and 8 bases had no gene match. CDR3 coding DNA: TGTGCCAGCAGCGCCGGGACAGGGGCCTGGGAGACCCAGTACTTC. This sequence encodes CASSAGTGAWETQYF.

This clone was detected a few times. The chain's CDR3 is CATSRAGGLEKTQYF. The CDR3 nucleotides are TGTGCCACCAGCAGAGCGGGGGGGCTAGAAAAGACCCAGTACTTC. This chain joins TRBV15 and TRBJ2-5; 8 nucleotides line up with TRBD2. The J segment lost 6 bases and the V segment lost 1 base, leaving 7 bases of the junction unmatched. The V gene's germline CDR1 is LNHNV and CDR2 YYDKDF (reference sequence). The CDR3 is 15 amino acids.

The genes are TRBV5-5 and TRBJ2-1; TRBD1 agrees at 8 bases. V lost 4 bases and J lost 5; bases outside the gene matches: 8. The germline CDR1 and CDR2 sequences are SGHKS and YYEKEE (reference sequence). The CDR3 spans 15 residues. The CDR3 sequence: CASSPVGTGNNEQFF. The CDR3 DNA reads as TGTGCCAGCAGCCCCGTGGGGACAGGAAACAATGAGCAGTTCTTC.

V gene TRBV19 combines with J gene TRBJ2-5, with D perhaps matching TRBD2 (6 bases). Germline V gives CDR1 LNHDA, CDR2 SQIVND (reference sequence). The V and J ends lost 5 bases and 5 bases respectively, with 21 bases between them. The CDR3 runs 16 residues. The CDR3 nucleotides are TGTGCCAGTAGTCCTCCCCGTACCACTGGGAGGGAGACCCAGTACTTC. Its protein is CASSPPRTTGRETQYF.

The chain has TRBV19 and TRBJ1-2, with D unresolved. This CDR3 is 13 amino acids long. Per the germline V gene, CDR1 is LNHDA and CDR2 is SQIVND (reference sequence). Trimming shortened V by 3 bases and J by 8 bases, and 13 bases separated the two germline ends. CDR3 protein: CASSITGYSGYTF. CDR3 nucleotides: TGTGCCAGTAGTATCACGGGGTATTCCGGCTACACCTTC. Complete variable domain (other parts from reference TRBV19 and TRBJ1-2): DGGITQSPKYLFRKEGQNVTLSCEQNLNHDAMYWYRQDPGQGLRLIYYSQIVNDFQKGDIAEGYSVSREKKESFPLTVTSAQKNPTAFYLCASSITGYSGYTFGSGTRLTVV.

The genes are TRBV5-1 and TRBJ2-6; a weak D match, TRBD2 (5 bases). The V and J ends lost 1 base and 0 bases respectively, with 5 bases between them. CDR3 length: 15 amino acids. CDR1 SGHRS and CDR2 YFSETQ come from the germline V gene. The CDR3 bases are TGCGCCAGCAGCTTGAGCGGCTCTGGGGCCAACGTCCTGACTTTC. It specifies CASSLSGSGANVLTF. Variable domain in full (rest from reference TRBV5-1 and TRBJ2-6): KAGVTQTPRYLIKTRGQQVTLSCSPISGHRSVSWYQQTPGQGLQFLFEYFSETQRNKGNFPGRFSGRQFSNSRSEMNVSTLELGDSALYLCASSLSGSGANVLTFGAGSRLTVL.

The chain uses TRBV19 and TRBJ2-6; TRBD1 matches at 9 bases. The length of the CDR3 is 19 residues. The V and J ends lost 5 bases and 2 bases, in that order; junction bases with no gene match: 13. Germline values: CDR1 LNHDA, CDR2 SQIVND (reference sequence). The CDR3 reads CASSFIRDREAPGANVLTF. CDR3 sequence (DNA): TGTGCCAGTAGTTTCATCCGGGACAGGGAGGCTCCTGGGGCCAACGTCCTGACTTTC.

The chain couples TRBV5-4 to TRBJ2-1; perhaps TRBD1 as D (5 bases). CDR3 length: 15 amino acids. With 0 bases removed from V and 8 bases from J, the gap between germline ends came to 15 bases. The germline gives CDR1 SGHNT, CDR2 YYREEE (reference sequence). The chain's CDR3 is CASSLGTGLSDEQFF. The CDR3 DNA is TGTGCCAGCAGCTTGGGTACAGGCCTTTCCGATGAGCAGTTCTTC.

Written as DNA, the CDR3 is TGTGCCAGCAGTTCCCCTGGGGGACTGTTGAACACCGGGGAGCTGTTTTTT. It specifies CASSSPGGLLNTGELFF. This chain links TRBV28 with TRBJ2-2, with D tentatively TRBD2 (6 bases). CDR3 size: 17 residues. CDR1 is MDHEN, CDR2 SYDVKM, per germline. V was clipped by 4 bases and J by 1 base, with 16 bases between them.

V and J are TRBV15 and TRBJ2-5, with D perhaps matching TRBD2 (6 bases). The V gene's germline CDR1 is LNHNV and CDR2 YYDKDF (reference sequence). The CDR3 contains 16 residues. Trimming stripped 1 base from V and 2 bases from J, with 14 bases between. Written as DNA, the CDR3 is TGTGCCACCAGCAGAGGTATCGGGAGAAGACAAGAGACCCAGTACTTC. Protein product: CATSRGIGRRQETQYF. Supplemented by reference TRBV15 and TRBJ2-5, the full variable domain reads DAMVIQNPRYQVTQFGKPVTLSCSQTLNHNVMYWYQQKSSQAPKLLFHYYDKDFNNEADTPDNFQSRRPNTSFCFLDIRSPGLGDTAMYLCATSRGIGRRQETQYFGPGTRLLVL.

The V call is TRBV19, the J call TRBJ1-5; 8 bases map to TRBD1. With V trimmed by 6 bases and J by 4 bases, 11 bases remained unmatched. The germline V gene has CDR1 LNHDA and CDR2 SQIVND (reference sequence). The CDR3 runs 16 residues. CDR3 nucleotides: TGTGCCAGTAGGGTGATCTGGGACAGGCTGAATCAGCCCCAGCATTTT. Translating it yields CASRVIWDRLNQPQHF.

This clone was observed a few times. The chain is built from TRBV30 and TRBJ1-6; TRBD1 matches at 7 bases. The CDR3 covers 13 residues. Germline V gene sequence: CDR1 GTSNPN, CDR2 SVGIG (reference sequence). V gave up 4 bases and J gave up 5 bases; unmatched junction bases: 2. The CDR3 is CAWTGQNNSPLHF. CDR3 DNA: TGTGCCTGGACGGGACAGAATAATTCACCCCTCCACTTT. Full variable domain (remainder filled in from reference TRBV30 and TRBJ1-6): SQTIHQWPATLVQPVGSPLSLECTVEGTSNPNLYWYRQAAGRGLQLLFYSVGIGQISSEVPQNLSASRPQDRQFILSSKKLLLSDSGFYLCAWTGQNNSPLHFGNGTRLTVT.

This clone occurred a few times. V usage is TRBV5-1 and J usage is TRBJ1-5, with D uncertain. V dropped 0 bases and J dropped 2 bases, with 3 bases sitting between them. The germline CDR1 and CDR2 sequences are SGHRS and YFSETQ. This CDR3 region has 13 residues. CDR3 protein: CASSLAGNQPQHF. The CDR3, as DNA: TGCGCCAGCAGCTTGGCTGGCAATCAGCCCCAGCATTTT.

The CDR3 protein is CASSPPMRGLAGPSYEQYF. The CDR3 DNA is TGTGCCAGCAGCCCGCCCATGCGGGGACTAGCGGGTCCCTCCTACGAGCAGTACTTC. The chain has TRBV13 and TRBJ2-7; 12 nucleotides align to TRBD2. The CDR3 totals 19 residues. The V gene's germline CDR1 is PRHDT and CDR2 FYEKMQ (reference sequence). J lost 0 bases, V lost 5 bases, and 14 bases had no gene match.

Written as DNA, the CDR3 is TGTGCCAGCCGCAAGACGGCGGACTATGGCTACACCTTC. Translating gives CASRKTADYGYTF. The V call is TRBV2, the J call TRBJ1-2; no clear D gene. The CDR3 sequence is 13 residues long. Germline CDR1 is SNHLY and CDR2 is FYNNEI. The germline V and J ends were trimmed by 8 bases and 3 bases, with 13 bases remaining between them.

The chain joins TRBV4-1 to TRBJ1-2, with 7 bases aligning to TRBD1. There are 15 residues in the CDR3. Germline CDR1 and CDR2: MGHRA and YSYEKL. The ends lost 1 base at V and 2 bases at J; junction bases unmatched: 4. Here the CDR3 reads CASSQAPQGNYGYTF. The DNA of the CDR3 is TGCGCCAGCAGCCAAGCGCCACAGGGGAACTATGGCTACACCTTC.

The chain is built from TRBV4-1 and TRBJ1-1, with D unresolved. The CDR3 contains 18 residues. With 0 bases removed from V and 5 bases from J, the gap between germline ends came to 22 bases. Germline V lookup: CDR1 MGHRA, CDR2 YSYEKL. This CDR3 reads CASSQEGGSAVGRTEAFF. In DNA form, the CDR3 reads TGCGCCAGCAGCCAAGAGGGTGGGTCGGCGGTTGGGAGGACTGAAGCTTTCTTT.

The chain has TRBV27 and TRBJ2-3; tentative D call: TRBD2 (7 bases). The CDR3 consists of 18 residues. Trimming removed 4 bases at V and 3 bases at J, with 23 bases between. Germline V gene data show CDR1 as MNHEY and CDR2 as SMNVEV (reference sequence). Here the CDR3 reads CASSSVWGEGVFTDTQYF. As DNA, the CDR3 is TGTGCCAGCAGTTCGGTTTGGGGGGAGGGGGTTTTTACAGATACGCAGTATTTT.

The CDR3 DNA reads TGCAGCGGGTGGAGAGGGGGCGGGGGGGCTTTGCGCAATGAGCAGTTCTTC. This translates into CSGWRGGGGALRNEQFF. V gene TRBV29-1 combines with J gene TRBJ2-1; 9 nucleotides agree with TRBD2. This CDR3 has 17 amino acids. Germline assignment: CDR1 SQVTM and CDR2 ANQGSEA. The V and J ends lost 7 bases and 6 bases, in that order; junction bases with no gene match: 19.

The chain joins TRBV18 to TRBJ2-5; D is perhaps TRBD2 (5 bases). Germline values: CDR1 KGHSH, CDR2 LQKENI. The CDR3 is 16 residues long. Trimming took off 3 bases at V and 2 bases at J, with 16 bases between the two ends. DNA of the CDR3: TGTGCCAGCTCACCCTCCACGGGAAGCGCTCAAGAGACCCAGTACTTC. It is translated as CASSPSTGSAQETQYF. Full variable domain (missing parts from reference TRBV18 and TRBJ2-5): NAGVMQNPRHLVRRRGQEARLRCSPMKGHSHVYWYRQLPEEGLKFMVYLQKENIIDESGMPKERFSAEFPKEGPSILRIQQVVRGDSAAYFCASSPSTGSAQETQYFGPGTRLLVL.

The chain joins TRBV13 to TRBJ2-5, with D unclear. V was shortened by 5 bases and J by 0 bases, with 13 bases between the two germline ends. Looked up from germline, CDR1 is PRHDT and CDR2 is FYEKMQ (reference sequence). The length of the CDR3 is 15 residues. The CDR3 loop is CASSLRLGDQETQYF. CDR3 nucleotide sequence: TGTGCCAGCAGCCTCCGGCTGGGCGACCAAGAGACCCAGTACTTC.